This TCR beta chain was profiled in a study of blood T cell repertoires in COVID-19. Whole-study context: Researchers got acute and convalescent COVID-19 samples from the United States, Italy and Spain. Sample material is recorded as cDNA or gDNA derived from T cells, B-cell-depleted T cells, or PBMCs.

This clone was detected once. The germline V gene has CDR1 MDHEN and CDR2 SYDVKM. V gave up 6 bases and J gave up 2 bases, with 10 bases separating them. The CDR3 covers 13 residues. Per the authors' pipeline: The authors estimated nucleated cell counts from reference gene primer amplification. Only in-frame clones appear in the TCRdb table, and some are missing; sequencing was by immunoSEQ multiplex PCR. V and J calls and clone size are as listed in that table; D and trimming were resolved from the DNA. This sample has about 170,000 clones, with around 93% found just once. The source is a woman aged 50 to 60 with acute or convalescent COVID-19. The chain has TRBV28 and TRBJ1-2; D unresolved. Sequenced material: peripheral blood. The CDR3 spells CASSLGANYGYTF. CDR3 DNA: TGTGCCAGCAGCCTAGGCGCAAACTATGGCTACACCTTC.